This T cell receptor beta chain originates from a study of T cell repertoires in cytomegalovirus infection. Overall study: In the study, CMV epitopes included recently identified HLA-C-restricted and well-studied HLA-B-restricted ones. Through public TCR beta signatures, both CMV infection and matching HLA type were indicated.

MiXCR, run by TCRdb on the reads, gives a single entry per CDR3 protein. The data contain approximately 990,000 distinct CDR3 sequences, approximately 31% of them singletons. In the case of this clonotype: Its antigen remains unknown.

The specimen comprised cultured CD8+ T cells from PBMCs, sampled from culture after CMV antigen stimulation. The origin of this receptor is a human donor in good health (CMV status not recorded). Some clones in this sample may be carry-over from other donors' samples.

CDR3 in amino acids: CASSRPGEATNEKLFF. As DNA, the CDR3 is TGTGCCAGCTCCCGTCCGGGGGAGGCAACTAATGAAAAACTGTTTTTT. This rearrangement joins TRBV18 to TRBJ1-4, with TRBD1 as a possible D gene (5 bases). The ends were cut back, 6 bases at V and 0 bases at J, with 14 bases in the middle. The germline V gene encodes CDR1 KGHSH and CDR2 LQKENI. The CDR3 spans 16 residues.